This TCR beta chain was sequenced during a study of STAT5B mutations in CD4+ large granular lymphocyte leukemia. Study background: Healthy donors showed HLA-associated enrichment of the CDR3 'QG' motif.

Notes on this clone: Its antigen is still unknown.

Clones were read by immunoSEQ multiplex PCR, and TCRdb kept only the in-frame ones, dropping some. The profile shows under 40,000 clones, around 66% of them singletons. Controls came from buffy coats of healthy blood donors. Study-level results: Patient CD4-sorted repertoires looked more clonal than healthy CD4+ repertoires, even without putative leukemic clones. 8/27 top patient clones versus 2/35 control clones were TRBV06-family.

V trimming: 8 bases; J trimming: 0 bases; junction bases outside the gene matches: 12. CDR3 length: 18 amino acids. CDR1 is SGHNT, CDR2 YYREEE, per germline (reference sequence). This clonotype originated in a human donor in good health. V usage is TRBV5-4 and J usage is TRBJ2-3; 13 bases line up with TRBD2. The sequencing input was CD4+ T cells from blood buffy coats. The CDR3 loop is CASSNVGLAGVSTDTQYF. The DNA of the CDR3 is TGTGCCAGTAGTAATGTTGGACTAGCGGGGGTAAGCACAGATACGCAGTATTTT.